A selection of T cell receptor beta chains follows, all from one sample in a study of read filtering for tumor transcriptome and immune sequencing. A single record per CDR3 protein comes from TCRdb applying MiXCR to the reads. Of 40,000 or so distinct CDR3 sequences detected, roughly 15% appear once; the ten largest clones hold 27%. Sequencing input: a population of CD138-negative cells sorted from bone marrow. The receptors here all came from a donor at least 40 years old with multiple myeloma. Each CDR3 is given without its conserved first and last residue.

J gene | V gene | CDR3 protein
TRBJ2-1 | TRBV14 | ASSLKPGLPIYEQF
TRBJ2-1 | TRBV20-1 | SARVTGRNEQF
TRBJ1-1 | TRBV7-2 | ASSLVLDIYTEAF
TRBJ2-1 | TRBV12-3/TRBV12-4 | ASSFSGARGLRGNSSYNEQF
TRBJ1-5 | TRBV12-3/TRBV12-4 | ASSLEKGTYQPQH
TRBJ2-6 | TRBV30 | AWSWFSGANVLT
TRBJ1-2 | TRBV30 | AWSVMVSSYGYT
TRBJ2-3 | TRBV29-1 | SVELGLHTDTQY
TRBJ1-1 | TRBV6-5 | ASSYSYGGSRLKAF
TRBJ2-7 | TRBV29-1 | SVGGFSGTYPEQY
TRBJ2-3 | TRBV6-6 | ASSFKGWTDTQY
TRBJ2-1 | TRBV11-2 | ASSLGGSSYNEQF
TRBJ2-2 | TRBV24-1 | ATSERTGRNTGELF
TRBJ1-6 | TRBV4-2 | ASSPGNAESPLH
TRBJ2-1 | TRBV6-6 | ASTQSRDTSYNEQF
TRBJ2-2 | TRBV4-1 | ASSQVAGINTGELF
TRBJ2-2 | TRBV28 | ASSPGLAGVGELF